This record covers a single T cell receptor (beta chain). What it binds is not known. Use of 60 Vbeta and 13 Jbeta primers characterized the PCR. Data came from immunoSEQ multiplex PCR; TCRdb stores just in-frame clones and leaves some out. The table has 99,000 or so clones, 75% to 80% seen once. These data are taken from a study of cytomegalovirus exposure and HLA in healthy donors. Study-level points and caveats: It was reportedly the case that the classifier diagnosed cytomegalovirus status with high specificity and sensitivity. Association with HLA alleles at 0.05 false discovery rate was found for around 17,000 TCR beta sequences in a later analysis.

V lost 5 bases and J lost 5; bases outside the gene matches: 7. Germline V gene data show CDR1 as SGHTA and CDR2 as FQGNSA. The CDR3 is 14 amino acids. The gene calls are TRBV7-2 and TRBJ2-7; 9 positions match TRBD2. Specimen: PBMCs. The origin of this receptor is a man aged 60-69 years in good health and CMV-seropositive. CDR3 loop: CASSRRTSEDEQYF. The DNA for the CDR3 is TGTGCCAGCAGCCGCAGGACTAGCGAGGACGAGCAGTACTTC.